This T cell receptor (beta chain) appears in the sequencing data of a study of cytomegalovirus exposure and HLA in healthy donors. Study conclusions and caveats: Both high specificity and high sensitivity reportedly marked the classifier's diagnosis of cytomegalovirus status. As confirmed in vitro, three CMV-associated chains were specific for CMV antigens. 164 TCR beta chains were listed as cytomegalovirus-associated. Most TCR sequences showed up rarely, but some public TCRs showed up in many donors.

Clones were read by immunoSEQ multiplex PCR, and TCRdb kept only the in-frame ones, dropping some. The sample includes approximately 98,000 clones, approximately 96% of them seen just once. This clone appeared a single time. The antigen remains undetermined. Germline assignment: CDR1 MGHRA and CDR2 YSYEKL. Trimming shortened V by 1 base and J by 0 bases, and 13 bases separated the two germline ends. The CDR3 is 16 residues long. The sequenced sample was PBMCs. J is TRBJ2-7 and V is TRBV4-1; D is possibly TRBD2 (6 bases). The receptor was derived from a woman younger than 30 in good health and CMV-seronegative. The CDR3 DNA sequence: TGCGCCAGCAGCCAAGTGGCTAGCGAATACTCCTACGAGCAGTACTTC. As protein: CASSQVASEYSYEQYF.